This TCR beta chain appears in the sequencing data of a study of metastatic and nonmetastatic thyroid tumors. Study in general: Thyroid patients, malignant and benign, had repertoires compared across blood and tumor or nodule tissue.

Authors' analysis steps: Built for papillary thyroid cancer, a distant-metastasis classifier drew on CDR3 differences across clinicopathological groups. TCRdb re-clonotyped the PCR reads via MiXCR. The V and J calls come from TCRdb's annotation, not from the publication. In the table there are some 13,000 clones, under 35% of which are singletons. Study-wide results and limits: A significant increase in TCR beta diversity was reportedly seen in malignant thyroid tumors relative to benign nodules, in blood and tumor.

Patients were all untreated before their thyroid surgery. This CDR3 contains 15 residues. CDR1 is SGHDT and CDR2 is YYEEEE in the germline V gene. V was shortened by 2 bases and J by 0 bases, with 11 bases between the two germline ends. This clone was seen at least ten times. As yet, its antigen is unknown. The sequenced sample was tumor tissue. This sequence joins TRBV5-6 and TRBJ1-1, with D possibly TRBD1 on 5 matching bases. This TCR was sampled from a female donor with papillary thyroid cancer or a benign thyroid nodule (not recorded which). Some clones in this sample may be carry-over from other donors' samples. The CDR3 nucleotides read TGTGCCAGCAGCTTTAACACAGGCATGAACACTGAAGCTTTCTTT. Its protein is CASSFNTGMNTEAFF. Variable domain in full (rest from reference TRBV5-6 and TRBJ1-1): DAGVTQSPTHLIKTRGQQVTLRCSPKSGHDTVSWYQQALGQGPQFIFQYYEEEERQRGNFPDRFSGHQFPNYSSELNVNALLLGDSALYLCASSFNTGMNTEAFFGQGTRLTVV.